This T cell receptor beta chain is drawn from a study of cytomegalovirus exposure and HLA in healthy donors. Turning to the study itself: For the approximately 420 genotyped donors, approximately 82% fell within the Caucasian-associated ancestry cluster.

Study-wide results and caveats: Overall, approximately 150 TCR beta chains were annotated as cytomegalovirus-associated. In a later analysis, several top co-occurrence clusters appeared linked to parvovirus B19, influenza, CMV and Epstein-Barr virus. At a 0.05 false discovery rate, a later analysis found approximately 17,000 TCR beta sequences to be associated with HLA alleles.

To note about this clone: No antigen is known for it. One end of the junction is discordant with germline, which a read error may explain.

CDR3 size: 19 residues. CDR1 is WNHNN, CDR2 SYGVQD, per germline (reference sequence). PCR amplification relied on 60 Vbeta primers (plus 13 Jbeta primers). The repertoire was sequenced with immunoSEQ multiplex PCR; TCRdb's copy has only in-frame clones and lacks some. The sample lists about 230,000 clones, approximately 84% occurring once. The receptor was derived from a girl aged 2 to 10 in good health and CMV-seronegative. The chain employs TRBV10-1 and TRBJ2-2; TRBD2 matches 10 bases. Sequencing was carried out using PBMCs. This CDR3 reads CASPLAHSGRMSSTGELLF. CDR3 nucleotide sequence: TGCGCCAGCCCTCTTGCCCATAGCGGGAGGATGAGCAGCACCGGGGAGCTGCTTTTT.